This TCR beta chain was captured in a study of CD4 and CD8 cells across lung adenocarcinoma regions. TCRdb analysed the PCR reads with MiXCR anew, one entry per CDR3 protein. The table shows some 10,000 distinct CDR3 sequences, with 40% to 55% occurring only once. Samples came from patients with localized non-small cell lung adenocarcinoma. Germline lookup yields CDR1 MNHNS and CDR2 SASEGT. The CDR3 length is 14 residues. For this clonotype: The junction departs from the called germline gene at one end, perhaps through a read error.

Material for sequencing was CD8+ T cells from the margin of a lung tumor. This clonotype originated in a male donor with lung adenocarcinoma. The CD4 and CD8 labels of this study may be unreliable. V gene TRBV6-1 combines with J gene TRBJ2-5; the D gene is possibly TRBD1 (6 bases). This CDR3 reads CAGSGGHDQETQYF. The CDR3 region has the DNA TGTGCGGGGAGTGGGGGCCATGACCAAGAGACCCAGTACTTT.